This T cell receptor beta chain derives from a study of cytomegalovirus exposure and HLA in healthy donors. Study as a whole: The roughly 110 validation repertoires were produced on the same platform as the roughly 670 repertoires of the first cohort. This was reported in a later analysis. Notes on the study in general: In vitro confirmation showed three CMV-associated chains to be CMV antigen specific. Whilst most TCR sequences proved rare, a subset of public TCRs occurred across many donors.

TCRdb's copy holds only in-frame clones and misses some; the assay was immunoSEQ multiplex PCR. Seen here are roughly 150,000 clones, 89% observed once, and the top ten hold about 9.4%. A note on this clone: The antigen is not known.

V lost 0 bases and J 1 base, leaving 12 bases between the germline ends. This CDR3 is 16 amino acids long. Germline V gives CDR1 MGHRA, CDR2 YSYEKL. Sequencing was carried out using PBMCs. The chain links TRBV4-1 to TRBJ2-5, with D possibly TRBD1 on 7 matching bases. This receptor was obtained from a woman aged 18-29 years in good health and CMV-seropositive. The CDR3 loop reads CASSQEQGTLQETQYF. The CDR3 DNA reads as TGCGCCAGCAGCCAAGAACAGGGGACTCTCCAAGAGACCCAGTACTTC.